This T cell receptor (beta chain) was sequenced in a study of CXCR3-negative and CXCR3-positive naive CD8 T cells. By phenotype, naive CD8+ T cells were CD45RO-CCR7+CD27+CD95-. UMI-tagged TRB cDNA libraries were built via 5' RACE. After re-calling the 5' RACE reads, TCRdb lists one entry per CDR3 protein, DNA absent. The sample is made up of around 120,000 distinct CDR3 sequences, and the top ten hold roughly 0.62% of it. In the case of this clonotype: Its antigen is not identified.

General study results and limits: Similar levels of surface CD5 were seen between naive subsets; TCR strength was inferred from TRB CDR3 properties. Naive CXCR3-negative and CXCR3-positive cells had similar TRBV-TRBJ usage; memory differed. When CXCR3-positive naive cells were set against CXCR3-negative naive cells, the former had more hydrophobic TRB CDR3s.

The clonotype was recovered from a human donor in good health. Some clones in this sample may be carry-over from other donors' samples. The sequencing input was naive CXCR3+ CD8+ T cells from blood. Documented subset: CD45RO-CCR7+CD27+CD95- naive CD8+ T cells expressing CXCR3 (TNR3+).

CDR3 region: CASSFRGANEKLFF. The genes are TRBV13 and TRBJ1-4. Germline V lookup: CDR1 PRHDT, CDR2 FYEKMQ (reference sequence). This CDR3 region has 14 residues.